Listed below are T cell receptor beta chains from one sample, sequenced in a study of shared clonotypes between healthy human individuals. Method: immunoSEQ multiplex PCR; TCRdb's copy keeps in-frame clones and lacks some. The profile shows about 2.2 million clones, roughly 95% of them singletons. Input material: naive CD8+ T cells from PBMCs. All receptors derive from a man younger than 35 in good health. Some clones in this sample may be carry-over from other donors' samples. Each CDR3 is given with its conserved first and last residue. The order of the fields is CDR3 protein, CDR3 DNA, J gene, clone size, V gene, D gene. D genes are given only for firm matches. Only some rows state a clone size, as once, few, many or a class for expanded clones.

CDR3 protein: CASSYFPTGGQYF
CDR3 DNA: TGTGCCAGCAGTTACTTTCCCACGGGGGGGCAGTATTTT
J gene: TRBJ2-3
clone size: -
V gene: TRBV6-5
D gene: TRBD2

CDR3 protein: CSVGAAFSGANVLTF
CDR3 DNA: TGCAGCGTTGGCGCAGCTTTCTCTGGGGCCAACGTCCTGACTTTC
J gene: TRBJ2-6
clone size: once
V gene: TRBV29-1
D gene: -

CDR3 protein: CASSLGKGHNYGYTF
CDR3 DNA: TGTGCCAGCAGCTTAGGGAAGGGGCATAACTATGGCTACACCTTC
J gene: TRBJ1-2
clone size: -
V gene: TRBV13
D gene: -

CDR3 protein: CSVEDGPWGEQYF
CDR3 DNA: TGCAGCGTTGAAGATGGGCCCTGGGGCGAGCAGTACTTC
J gene: TRBJ2-7
clone size: -
V gene: TRBV29-1
D gene: -

CDR3 protein: CASSQTQTGSYGYTF
CDR3 DNA: TGCGCCAGCAGCCAGACTCAGACAGGGAGCTATGGCTACACCTTC
J gene: TRBJ1-2
clone size: -
V gene: TRBV4-3
D gene: TRBD1

CDR3 protein: CASSLVEGQETQYF
CDR3 DNA: TGTGCCAGCAGTTTAGTCGAGGGACAAGAGACCCAGTACTTC
J gene: TRBJ2-5
clone size: -
V gene: TRBV28
D gene: -

CDR3 protein: CASSGTGEWKTQYF
CDR3 DNA: TGTGCCAGTTCGGGGACAGGGGAGTGGAAGACCCAGTACTTC
J gene: TRBJ2-5
clone size: -
V gene: TRBV7-6
D gene: TRBD1

CDR3 protein: CASKFGDTQYF
CDR3 DNA: TGTGCCAGCAAGTTTGGGGATACGCAGTATTTT
J gene: TRBJ2-3
clone size: -
V gene: TRBV25-1
D gene: -

CDR3 protein: CASSLLFRGIQYF
CDR3 DNA: TGTGCCAGCAGCTTACTGTTCAGAGGCATTCAGTACTTC
J gene: TRBJ2-4
clone size: -
V gene: TRBV5-6
D gene: -

CDR3 protein: CASSLLAGAHYEQYF
CDR3 DNA: TGTGCCAGCAGCTTACTAGCGGGAGCTCACTACGAGCAGTACTTC
J gene: TRBJ2-7
clone size: -
V gene: TRBV7-9
D gene: TRBD2

CDR3 protein: CASSSRQTRDNEQFF
CDR3 DNA: TGTGCCAGCAGTTCCCGCCAGACAAGGGACAATGAGCAGTTCTTC
J gene: TRBJ2-1
clone size: -
V gene: TRBV27
D gene: -

CDR3 protein: CASSLGGANTEAFF
CDR3 DNA: TGTGCCAGCAGTTTAGGGGGCGCAAACACTGAAGCTTTCTTT
J gene: TRBJ1-1
clone size: few
V gene: TRBV27
D gene: -

CDR3 protein: CASRPRERDNEQFF
CDR3 DNA: TGTGCCAGCAGACCGCGGGAGAGGGACAATGAGCAGTTCTTC
J gene: TRBJ2-1
clone size: -
V gene: TRBV28
D gene: TRBD2

CDR3 protein: CSVAVRRSYEQYF
CDR3 DNA: TGCAGCGTTGCGGTTAGACGCTCCTACGAGCAGTACTTC
J gene: TRBJ2-7
clone size: -
V gene: TRBV29-1
D gene: -

CDR3 protein: CASSDALPTSFYEQYF
CDR3 DNA: TGTGCCAGCAGCGACGCGCTACCGACTAGCTTCTACGAGCAGTACTTC
J gene: TRBJ2-7
clone size: -
V gene: TRBV13
D gene: TRBD2

CDR3 protein: CASSSPAGPNIQYF
CDR3 DNA: TGTGCCAGCAGTTCACCGGCAGGACCGAACATTCAGTACTTC
J gene: TRBJ2-4
clone size: -
V gene: TRBV27
D gene: -

CDR3 protein: CASSSRRDNYEQYF
CDR3 DNA: TGTGCCAGCAGCTCCCGCCGGGACAACTACGAGCAGTACTTC
J gene: TRBJ2-7
clone size: -
V gene: TRBV7-2
D gene: -

CDR3 protein: CASWSRGQPQHF
CDR3 DNA: TGTGCCAGCTGGTCACGGGGGCAGCCCCAGCATTTT
J gene: TRBJ1-5
clone size: -
V gene: TRBV27
D gene: -

CDR3 protein: CASSNRDREHEQYF
CDR3 DNA: TGTGCCAGCAGCAATCGGGACAGGGAACACGAGCAGTACTTC
J gene: TRBJ2-7
clone size: -
V gene: TRBV11-2
D gene: TRBD1

CDR3 protein: CASSLFRDNYNEQFF
CDR3 DNA: TGTGCCAGCAGCTTATTCCGGGACAATTACAATGAGCAGTTCTTC
J gene: TRBJ2-1
clone size: -
V gene: TRBV6-6
D gene: -

CDR3 protein: CASSLWTGLAYEQYF
CDR3 DNA: TGTGCCAGCAGTCTTTGGACAGGGCTCGCCTACGAGCAGTACTTC
J gene: TRBJ2-7
clone size: once
V gene: TRBV27
D gene: TRBD1

CDR3 protein: CASSPPGVEQYF
CDR3 DNA: TGTGCCAGCAGCCCACCGGGAGTCGAGCAGTACTTC
J gene: TRBJ2-7
clone size: -
V gene: TRBV7-9
D gene: -

CDR3 protein: CASSLGLAGDRTQYF
CDR3 DNA: TGTGCCAGCAGCCTGGGACTAGCGGGAGATAGGACCCAGTACTTC
J gene: TRBJ2-5
clone size: -
V gene: TRBV5-6
D gene: TRBD2

CDR3 protein: CASSSDRTGTEGYEQYF
CDR3 DNA: TGCGCCAGCAGCTCGGACCGGACAGGGACCGAGGGCTACGAGCAGTACTTC
J gene: TRBJ2-7
clone size: -
V gene: TRBV5-1
D gene: TRBD1